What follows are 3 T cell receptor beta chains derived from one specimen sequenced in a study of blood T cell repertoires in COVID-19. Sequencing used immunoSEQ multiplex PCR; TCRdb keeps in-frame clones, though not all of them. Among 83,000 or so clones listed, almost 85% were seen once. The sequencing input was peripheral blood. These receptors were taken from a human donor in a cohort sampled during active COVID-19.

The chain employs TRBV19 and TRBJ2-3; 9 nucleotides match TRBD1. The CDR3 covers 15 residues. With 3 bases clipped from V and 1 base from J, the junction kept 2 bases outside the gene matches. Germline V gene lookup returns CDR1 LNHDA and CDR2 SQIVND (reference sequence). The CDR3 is CASSMWDRGTDTQYF. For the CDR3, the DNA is TGTGCCAGTAGTATGTGGGACAGGGGCACAGATACGCAGTATTTT.

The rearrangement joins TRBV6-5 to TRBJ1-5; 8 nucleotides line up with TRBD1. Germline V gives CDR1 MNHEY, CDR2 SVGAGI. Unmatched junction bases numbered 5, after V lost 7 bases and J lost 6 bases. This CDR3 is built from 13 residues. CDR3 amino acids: CASNTDRAQPQHF. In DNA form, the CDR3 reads TGTGCCAGCAATACGGACAGGGCTCAGCCCCAGCATTTT.

CDR3 amino acids: CASSRRAGTGARSNYGYTF. Written as DNA, the CDR3 is TGTGCCAGCAGCCGAAGGGCCGGGACAGGGGCCCGTTCTAACTATGGCTACACCTTC. The V call is TRBV4-2, the J call TRBJ1-2; 10 bases fit TRBD1. The CDR3 contains 19 residues. Germline-derived CDR1 and CDR2 are LGHNA and YNFKEQ. With V trimmed by 4 bases and J by 0 bases, 14 bases remained unmatched.